The clone carrying this TCR beta chain was observed at least ten times. The antigen is unknown. Diagnoses were established using clinical symptoms, serum thyroxine and TRAb, thyroid ultrasound and orbital computed tomography. Germline-derived CDR1 and CDR2 are SGHVS and FQNEAQ. The V end lost 1 base, the J end lost 4 bases, and 14 bases lay between the germline ends. This CDR3 contains 16 residues. The sample comes from a study of T cells in Graves' hyperthyroidism and ophthalmopathy. The source material, RNA transcripts, was used to amplify TCR beta CDR3 regions. An initial round of RT-PCR targeting the TCR CDR3 relied on the HTBI primer set. TCRdb fed the multiplex PCR reads into MiXCR, producing one record per CDR3 protein. The table shows approximately 210,000 distinct CDR3 sequences, with approximately 17% occurring only once. Study conclusions and caveats: Among thyroid clonotypes expanded above 0.001, most also appeared in blood. Ophthalmopathy was predicted by the model a median of roughly 6.6 months ahead of onset.

The chain has TRBV7-8 and TRBJ2-1, with D unresolved. Sequencing input: blood. The TCR sequence derives from a man between 45 and 60 years old with Graves' hyperthyroidism. The CDR3 nucleotides are TGTGCCAGCAGCTTAGATGTCCCCTGGGGTTACAATGAGCAGTTCTTC. Encoded protein: CASSLDVPWGYNEQFF.